These T cell receptor beta chains were read from a single sample in a study of Tregs in tolerant kidney transplant recipients. Assay: immunoSEQ multiplex PCR; the TCRdb copy retains only in-frame clones and omits some. The profile shows some 90,000 clones, around 90% of them singletons. Sequences were obtained from CD8+ T cells from blood. The receptors shown here come from a human donor in good health. The CDR3 runs from the conserved cysteine through the conserved F or W. The D gene is left open where the match is weak. Not every row has a clone size; where given, it reads once, few, many or a size class.

j_call clone_size d_call v_call cdr3_nt cdr3_aa
TRBJ1-3 . TRBD1 TRBV9 TGTGCCAGCAGCCCAGGACAGGGAATCAAAACTGGAAACACCATATATTTT CASSPGQGIKTGNTIYF
TRBJ2-7 once . TRBV4-1 TGCGCCAGCAGCCTCGTGGGACTGTCCTACGAGCAGTACTTC CASSLVGLSYEQYF
TRBJ1-3 . . TRBV5-4 TGTGCCAGCAGCTTTGGGGGGTACTCTGGAAACACCATATATTTT CASSFGGYSGNTIYF
TRBJ2-7 . TRBD2 TRBV5-5 TGTGCCAGCAGCTATGAAACTAGCGGGAGGCTCGAGCAGTACTTC CASSYETSGRLEQYF
TRBJ1-2 . TRBD1 TRBV7-9 TGTGCCAGCAGCTTAGGAACAGGGGGCCTGTATGGCTACACCTTC CASSLGTGGLYGYTF
TRBJ1-1 . TRBD1 TRBV7-7 TGTGCCAGCAGCCCCTGGACAGGGGGAATGAACACTGAAGCTTTCTTT CASSPWTGGMNTEAFF
TRBJ1-1 . . TRBV27 TGTGCCAGCAGTCCGCGACAGAACACTGAAGCTTTCTTT CASSPRQNTEAFF
TRBJ2-1 . TRBD2 TRBV7-6 TGTGCCAGCAGCTTAGCTTCGGGACTAGCGGGAGCACGGCCCTACAATGAGCAGTTCTTC CASSLASGLAGARPYNEQFF
TRBJ2-1 . . TRBV5-4 TGTGCCAGCAGCTTGGCAGCGACACCCATCTACAATGAGCAGTTCTTC CASSLAATPIYNEQFF
TRBJ2-3 few . TRBV13 TGTGCCAGCAGCTTAGAGTCTAGCACCGGAGATACGCAGTATTTT CASSLESSTGDTQYF
TRBJ2-7 . . TRBV5-6 TGTGCCAGCAGCTTGGAGGACAGTCCCTACGAGCAGTACTTC CASSLEDSPYEQYF
TRBJ1-5 . . TRBV7-9 TGTGCCAGCAGCTTCGGTGATCAGCCCCAGCATTTT CASSFGDQPQHF
TRBJ2-1 . . TRBV6-1 TGTGCCAGCAGTAGCAGGGAGTTAGGCTACAATGAGCAGTTCTTC CASSSRELGYNEQFF
TRBJ2-7 . . TRBV19 TGTGCCAGTAGTAAGTCGGCAGGAGCCTCCTACGAGCAGTACTTC CASSKSAGASYEQYF
TRBJ2-7 . TRBD2 TRBV7-3 TGTGCCAGGCAAATCATGACTAGCGGGGTGACCTACGAGCAGTACTTC CARQIMTSGVTYEQYF
TRBJ1-2 . . TRBV29-1 TGCAGCGGGGAATATGGCTACACCTTC CSGEYGYTF
TRBJ1-5 . . TRBV15 TGTGCCACCAGCAGAGATCGGGGACGGAATCAGCCCCAGCATTTT CATSRDRGRNQPQHF
TRBJ2-1 few TRBD2 TRBV7-9 TGTGCCAGCAGCATCTTCGGGACTAGCGGTTACAATGAGCAGTTCTTC CASSIFGTSGYNEQFF
TRBJ2-1 . . TRBV27 TGTGCCAGCAGTCAAAAAGCCGGGAGAGGGTACAATGAGCAGTTCTTC CASSQKAGRGYNEQFF
TRBJ1-1 . . TRBV7-2 TGTGCCAGCAGCTTACTTCAATTGAACACTGAAGCTTTCTTT CASSLLQLNTEAFF
TRBJ1-1 . . TRBV7-9 TGTGCCAGCAGCCTGAGGACAACCCCTGGAGGGAACACTGAAGCTTTCTTT CASSLRTTPGGNTEAFF
TRBJ2-7 . . TRBV9 TGTGCCAGCAGCGTAGACGACAGTCCCTCCTACGAGCAGTACTTC CASSVDDSPSYEQYF
TRBJ1-2 . TRBD1 TRBV9 TGTGCCAGCAGCGCCCGACAGGGGGAGGGTGGCTACACCTTC CASSARQGEGGYTF
TRBJ1-5 once TRBD1 TRBV4-1 TGCGCCAGCAGCCAAGCCCCCCCGACAGGGGATCAGCCCCAGCATTTT CASSQAPPTGDQPQHF
TRBJ2-7 once . TRBV7-9 TGTGCCAGCAGCTTAGTAGTGGGGGGACGGAACTACGAGCAGTACTTC CASSLVVGGRNYEQYF
TRBJ2-5 . TRBD1 TRBV7-8 TGTGCCAGCAGCTTAGGAGGACAGGGGTACTTC CASSLGGQGYF
TRBJ2-7 . . TRBV5-5 TGTGCCAGCAGCTTGTGGGACTCCTACGAGCAGTACTTC CASSLWDSYEQYF
TRBJ2-1 . TRBD1 TRBV19 TGTGCCAGTAGAGCAGGGGGCCTAGAGGCGTTCTTC CASRAGGLEAFF
TRBJ1-1 . . TRBV11-2 TGTGCCAGCAGCTTTTGGGGAGGGCGTGAAGCTTTCTTT CASSFWGGREAFF
TRBJ1-5 . . TRBV27 TGTGCCAGCAGTTTCGACACGAGGCAGCCCCAGCATTTT CASSFDTRQPQHF
TRBJ2-3 . . TRBV6-4 TGTGCCAGCAGTGACGGGGCGATGGGGGCGGATACGCAGTATTTT CASSDGAMGADTQYF
TRBJ2-3 . . TRBV7-7 TGTGCTAGCAGCTTAGATTTGGGAGATACGCAGTATTTT CASSLDLGDTQYF
TRBJ1-2 . TRBD1 TRBV7-9 TGTGCCAGCAGCCCACCAGAGGACAGGAGCTATGGCTACACCTTC CASSPPEDRSYGYTF
TRBJ1-4 . TRBD1 TRBV7-6 TGTGCCAGCAGCTTACCCCCTACAGGGGACGAAAAACTGTTTTTT CASSLPPTGDEKLFF
TRBJ2-7 once . TRBV25-1 TGTGCCAGCAGTGAGGGGGCAAATTACGAGCAGTACTTC CASSEGANYEQYF
TRBJ1-1 . TRBD1 TRBV6-1 TGTGCCAGCAGTAAACCGACAGGGATGAACACTGAAGCTTTCTTT CASSKPTGMNTEAFF
TRBJ2-5 . . TRBV11-2 TGTGCCAGCAGCCAGGGACGGATGCAAGAGACCCAGTACTTC CASSQGRMQETQYF
TRBJ1-4 . . TRBV5-8 TGTGCCAGCAGCTTGAGAGGTGAAAAACTGTTTTTT CASSLRGEKLFF
TRBJ2-1 once . TRBV9 TGTGCCAGCAGCGTAGAGGAGTCCGTACAGTTCTTC CASSVEESVQFF
TRBJ2-1 . . TRBV29-1 TGCAGCTCCTCGAACCGGGAAGCCTACAATGAGCAGTTCTTC CSSSNREAYNEQFF
TRBJ2-7 . . TRBV5-5 TGTGCCAGCAGCTTGGCCGCGTCCTACGAGCAGTACTTC CASSLAASYEQYF
TRBJ2-5 . . TRBV18 TGTGCCAGCTCACCACCCGGGACATTCCAAGAGACCCAGTACTTC CASSPPGTFQETQYF
TRBJ2-5 . TRBD2 TRBV29-1 TGCAGCGTCACGTCTAGCGGGAGGTGGGAGACCCAGTACTTC CSVTSSGRWETQYF
TRBJ2-2 . TRBD2 TRBV27 TGTGCCAGCAGCCCCCTAGCGGCGACCGGGGAGCTGTTTTTT CASSPLAATGELFF
TRBJ2-7 . . TRBV5-4 TGTGCCAGCAGCTTGGACATCTCCTACGAGCAGTACTTC CASSLDISYEQYF
TRBJ1-5 . . TRBV2 TGTGCCAGCAGTGAAGCGACAGTTAGCAATCAGCCCCAGCATTTT CASSEATVSNQPQHF
TRBJ2-7 . . TRBV6-1 TGTGCCAGCAGTGAAGCGGGAGATTACGAGCAGTACTTC CASSEAGDYEQYF
TRBJ2-6 once . TRBV4-1 TGCGCCAGCAGCCAAGACCAGGGGACTGGGGCCAACGTCCTGACTTTC CASSQDQGTGANVLTF
TRBJ2-2 once . TRBV7-9 TGTGCCAGCAGCTGGAGGAACACCAAGGCCGGGGAGCTGTTTTTT CASSWRNTKAGELFF
TRBJ2-2 once . TRBV19 TGTGCCAGTAGTATAGAACAGCCCATCACGAACACCGGGGAGCTGTTTTTT CASSIEQPITNTGELFF
TRBJ2-1 . TRBD1 TRBV2 TGTGCCAGCAGGGGACAGGACAGAAGGACCCACAACTTGGGCTCCTACAATGAGCAGTTCTTC CASRGQDRRTHNLGSYNEQFF
TRBJ1-5 . . TRBV16 TGTGCCAGCAGCGTTCCAGAACAGCCCCAGCATTTT CASSVPEQPQHF
TRBJ2-7 . . TRBV2 TGTGCCAGCAGCCTGGGGAGCTCCTACGAGCAGTACTTC CASSLGSSYEQYF
TRBJ2-7 once . TRBV10-3 TGTGCCATCAGTGAGTCTACAGGGTTTGGCTACGAGCAGTACTTC CAISESTGFGYEQYF
TRBJ1-2 . TRBD1 TRBV10-3 TGTGCCATCAGTGAGTCAGGACAGGGGGCAAGCTATGGCTACACCTTC CAISESGQGASYGYTF
TRBJ2-3 . . TRBV2 TGTGCCAGCAGCCCCGGCCGTGGGGCGGGCGCAGATACGCAGTATTTT CASSPGRGAGADTQYF
TRBJ2-5 . . TRBV9 TGTGCCAGCAGCGTAGGACAACAAGAGACCCAGTACTTC CASSVGQQETQYF